Shown below are 17 T cell receptor beta chains from a single sample sequenced in a study of T cell repertoires in cytomegalovirus infection. Their cognate antigens are unknown. TCRdb processed the reads anew with MiXCR; each CDR3 protein has one entry. The table has some 800,000 distinct CDR3 sequences, 25% to 30% seen once; the top ten hold approximately 14%. The specimen comprised cultured CD8+ T cells from PBMCs, sampled from culture after CMV antigen stimulation. These receptors came from a human donor in good health (CMV status not recorded). Some clones in this sample may be carry-over from other donors' samples.

Only one count was recorded for this clonotype. V gene TRBV13 combines with J gene TRBJ2-7; 8 positions agree with TRBD2. The J segment lost 3 bases and the V segment lost 3 bases, leaving 13 bases of the junction unmatched. The CDR3 runs to 17 residues. Germline V gene data show CDR1 as PRHDT and CDR2 as FYEKMQ (reference sequence). CDR3 in amino acids: CASSLIVAGGLHYEQYF. CDR3 bases: TGTGCCAGCAGCTTGATAGTGGCGGGGGGCCTTCACTACGAGCAGTACTTC.

This clonotype was detected a few times. The chain is built from TRBV27 and TRBJ2-1; TRBD2 is a possible D gene (5 bases). CDR1 is MNHEY, CDR2 SMNVEV, per germline (reference sequence). V lost 4 bases to trimming and J lost 0 bases, with 10 bases between them. The length of the CDR3 is 15 residues. CDR3: CASSSQRSSYNEQFF. The CDR3 coding sequence is TGTGCCAGCAGTTCCCAGCGGAGCTCCTACAATGAGCAGTTCTTC.

The V call is TRBV5-1, the J call TRBJ2-7; D possibly corresponds to TRBD1 (6 bases). The CDR3 contains 15 residues. The V gene lost 0 bases and the J gene lost 3 bases, with 13 bases spanning the gap. CDR1 SGHRS and CDR2 YFSETQ come from the germline V gene. The CDR3 DNA sequence: TGCGCCAGCAGCTTGGGTACAGGGACGGGCTACGAGCAGTACGTC. This translates into CASSLGTGTGYEQYV.

This clonotype has at least ten counts. In DNA, the CDR3 is TGTGCCAGCAGGACTCGGGGCACCATATATTTT. This sequence encodes CASRTRGTIYF. The chain carries TRBV12-3 or TRBV12-4 and TRBJ1-3; no clear D gene. V shed 6 bases and J shed 9 bases, with 9 bases lying between them. The CDR3 spans 11 residues.

Only a few counts were recorded for this clonotype. V gene TRBV6-2 or TRBV6-3 combines with J gene TRBJ2-7, with D hard to call. Germline values: CDR1 MNHEY, CDR2 SVGEGT. This CDR3 region has 14 residues. V was cut by 6 bases and J by 6 bases, with 18 bases left in between. The CDR3 spells CASSSRLGIGEQYV. CDR3 DNA: TGTGCCAGCAGCTCCCGGCTGGGGATAGGCGAGCAGTACGTC.

V is TRBV19 and J is TRBJ1-2, with D possibly TRBD1 on 6 matching bases. V was shortened by 10 bases and J by 8 bases, with 17 bases between the two germline ends. The CDR3 consists of 12 residues. Germline V lookup: CDR1 LNHDA, CDR2 SQIVND (reference sequence). This chain's CDR3 is CATEAGANGYTF. CDR3 in DNA: TGTGCCACCGAGGCGGGGGCGAACGGCTACACCTTC. Drawing the rest from reference TRBV19 and TRBJ1-2, the complete variable domain is DGGITQSPKYLFRKEGQNVTLSCEQNLNHDAMYWYRQDPGQGLRLIYYSQIVNDFQKGDIAEGYSVSREKKESFPLTVTSAQKNPTAFYLCATEAGANGYTFGSGTRLTVV.

The gene calls are TRBV3-1 and TRBJ1-3; D may be TRBD1 (6 bases). CDR3 length: 20 amino acids. CDR1 LGHDT and CDR2 YNNKEL come from the germline V gene (reference sequence). The V gene lost 2 bases and the J gene lost 0 bases, with 23 bases spanning the gap. CDR3 residues: CASSQPPWEGRGLSGNTIYF. CDR3 in DNA: TGTGCCAGCAGCCAACCCCCCTGGGAGGGCAGGGGTCTCTCTGGAAACACCATATATTTT.

This clonotype was seen at least ten times. The rearrangement joins TRBV20-1 to TRBJ1-5, with D hard to call. CDR3 length equals 14 residues. The germline V and J ends were trimmed by 3 bases and 5 bases, with 14 bases remaining between them. Germline V lookup: CDR1 DFQATT, CDR2 SNEGSKA (reference sequence). CDR3 region: CSARRRLKDQPQHF. In DNA form, the CDR3 reads TGCAGTGCTAGGAGGCGTTTAAAGGATCAGCCCCAGCATTTT.

The rearrangement uses TRBV6-1 and TRBJ1-6, with 9 bases fitting TRBD1. V trimming: 4 bases; J trimming: 7 bases; junction bases outside the gene matches: 8. CDR1 is MNHNS and CDR2 is SASEGT in the germline V gene. This CDR3 spans 16 amino acids. The DNA for the CDR3 is TGTGCCAGCAGTGCAAAGTCGGGACAGGGAAATTCACCCCTCCACTTT. Protein product: CASSAKSGQGNSPLHF.

This chain uses TRBV7-3 with TRBJ1-4; no clear D. CDR1 and CDR2 (germline): SGHTA, FQGTGA. The CDR3 sequence is 17 residues long. Trimming removed 5 bases from V and 0 bases from J, with 16 bases in between. The CDR3 sequence: CASSPPGPDATNEKLFF. The CDR3 region has the DNA TGTGCCAGCAGCCCCCCGGGCCCCGATGCAACTAATGAAAAACTGTTTTTT.

This clonotype turned up a few times. This sequence joins TRBV6-1 and TRBJ1-5; D ambiguous. This CDR3 is 12 amino acids long. The V and J ends lost 6 bases and 3 bases respectively, with 6 bases between them. Germline V gives CDR1 MNHNS, CDR2 SASEGT. CDR3 nucleotide sequence: TGTGCCAGCAGCCAACACAATCAGCCCCAGCATTTT. Its protein product is CASSQHNQPQHF.

This clonotype was counted ten times or more. V gene TRBV7-9 combines with J gene TRBJ1-2; 7 bases fit TRBD1. V was pared by 3 bases and J by 8 bases, with 9 bases of the junction left unmatched. The germline CDR1 and CDR2 sequences are SEHNR and FQNEAQ (reference sequence). The CDR3 is 14 residues long. CDR3 coding DNA: TGTGCCAGCAGCTTTCCCGGACAGGCCCAAGGCTACACCTTC. Protein sequence: CASSFPGQAQGYTF.

In this sample, this clonotype turned up a few times. The chain links TRBV7-6 to TRBJ2-2; 7 bases are shared with TRBD1. This CDR3 comprises 21 residues. The J segment lost 1 base and the V segment lost 2 bases, leaving 19 bases of the junction unmatched. CDR1 is SGHVS, CDR2 FNYEAQ, per germline. For the CDR3, the DNA is TGTGCCAGCAGCTTACCGGGCCATCCGGAGTCGGGACAGCGGAACACCGGGGAGCTGTTTTTT. Protein sequence: CASSLPGHPESGQRNTGELFF.

The V call is TRBV28, the J call TRBJ2-1; possible D gene TRBD1, 6 bases. The CDR3 has 16 amino acids. The germline V and J ends were trimmed by 5 bases and 4 bases, with 18 bases remaining between them. Germline V gene data show CDR1 as MDHEN and CDR2 as SYDVKM. The CDR3, as DNA: TGTGCCAGCAGTCCCATCGAGGGGGTAGCGTACAATGAGCAGTTCTTC. It codes for CASSPIEGVAYNEQFF.

In this sample, this clonotype turned up a few times. The CDR3 loop reads CASSYVGDGYGYTF. The CDR3 DNA sequence: TGTGCCAGCAGTTACGTCGGGGACGGGTATGGCTACACCTTC. The chain combines TRBV6-5 with TRBJ1-2; a weak D match, TRBD1 (5 bases). The CDR3 contains 14 residues. Per the germline V gene, CDR1 is MNHEY and CDR2 is SVGAGI. Trimming cost V 2 bases and J 5 bases, with 12 bases left between them.

This clonotype was observed once. The chain couples TRBV6-2 or TRBV6-3 to TRBJ1-1; TRBD1 agrees at 9 bases. The V and J ends lost 7 bases and 5 bases, in that order; junction bases with no gene match: 14. This CDR3 region has 16 residues. Germline V CDR1 and CDR2: MNHEY, SVGEGT. The CDR3 protein is CASILTQGASLTEAFF. CDR3 coding DNA: TGTGCCAGCATATTAACACAGGGGGCGAGTTTGACTGAAGCTTTCTTT.

The chain employs TRBV7-2 and TRBJ1-1; TRBD1 aligns across 9 bases. This CDR3 comprises 16 residues. Germline lookup yields CDR1 SGHTA and CDR2 FQGNSA. Germline trimming cut 1 base from V and 1 base from J; bases unmatched to any gene: 4. The CDR3 region is CASSLGDRVPNTEAFF. As DNA, the CDR3 is TGTGCCAGCAGCTTAGGGGACAGGGTGCCGAACACTGAAGCTTTCTTT.